This T cell receptor beta chain was observed in a study of blood T cells in healthy people across ages. Study-wide points: The diversity estimates, figures obtained from one million T cells, were considered underestimates.

Next came a second PCR, run for about 7 to 12 cycles, which used a sample-barcoded 5' primer along with a J-beta primer mix. At least 2.5 million CDR3-containing paired-end reads were obtained per sample. TCRdb independently ran MiXCR on the 5' RACE reads; one entry per CDR3 protein. Of about 800,000 distinct CDR3 sequences listed, roughly 25% are singletons. This CDR3 is 14 amino acids long. J was trimmed by 6 bases and V by 5 bases; bases with no gene match: 5. Germline assignment: CDR1 SQVTM and CDR2 ANQGSEA. Details on this clonotype: Its target is unknown.

The sample was also linked to a second study, of T cells of mothers and their children.

The sample consisted of blood. The V call is TRBV29-1, the J call TRBJ2-1; 12 nucleotides line up with TRBD2. The receptor was derived from a boy aged 5-17 years in good health. The CDR3 loop is CSVTPSGRANEQFF. The CDR3 DNA sequence: TGCAGCGTTACTCCTAGCGGGAGGGCCAATGAGCAGTTCTTC.